These T cell receptor beta chains were read from a single sample in a study of T cell responses to AZD1222 COVID-19 vaccine. Only in-frame clones appear in the TCRdb table, and some are missing; sequencing was by immunoSEQ multiplex PCR. The data show tens of thousands of clones, around 92% seen once. Source: peripheral blood, taken on day 0 of AZD1222 vaccination. The receptors shown here come from an adult in good health. The CDR3 runs from the conserved cysteine through the conserved F or W. D genes are given only for firm matches. The size of a clone is reported for some rows only, either as once, few or many, or as a class for expanded clones.

-	TRBV2	TRBJ2-5	-	CASTFHKSQETQYF	TGTGCCAGCACCTTTCATAAGAGTCAAGAGACCCAGTACTTC
-	TRBV6-5	TRBJ1-2	-	CASSYVLGPFNYGYTF	TGTGCCAGCAGTTACGTTTTGGGTCCCTTTAACTATGGCTACACCTTC
TRBD2	TRBV4-3	TRBJ2-1	once	CASSQDRFSGTYNEQFF	TGCGCCAGCAGCCAAGATCGGTTTAGCGGGACCTACAATGAGCAGTTCTTC
TRBD2	TRBV28	TRBJ2-5	-	CASSRGTSGKETQYF	TGTGCCAGCAGTCGCGGGACTAGCGGGAAGGAGACCCAGTACTTC
TRBD2	TRBV5-6	TRBJ2-7	-	CASSRGLAGDYEQYF	TGTGCCAGCAGCAGGGGACTAGCGGGAGACTACGAGCAGTACTTC
TRBD2	TRBV11-2	TRBJ2-7	-	CASSPLKREGTYEQYF	TGTGCCAGCAGCCCGCTGAAGCGGGAGGGGACCTACGAGCAGTACTTC
-	TRBV28	TRBJ2-2	-	CATSPGHIFGELFF	TGTGCCACCTCCCCGGGACACATATTCGGGGAGCTGTTTTTT
TRBD2	TRBV27	TRBJ2-2	few	CASTSLRGARIGELFF	TGTGCCAGCACTTCGCTGCGGGGGGCGCGTATCGGGGAGCTGTTTTTT
TRBD2	TRBV29-1	TRBJ2-1	-	CSVEVGLAGGSSGYNEQFF	TGCAGCGTTGAAGTAGGACTAGCGGGAGGGTCCTCGGGCTACAATGAGCAGTTCTTC
TRBD2	TRBV7-2	TRBJ2-3	-	CASSSRTSGRAFDTQYF	TGTGCCAGCAGCTCCCGGACTAGCGGGAGGGCCTTCGATACGCAGTATTTT
TRBD1	TRBV28	TRBJ1-6	once	CASSLIQGATYNSPLHF	TGTGCCAGCAGTCTCATACAGGGGGCGACCTATAATTCACCCCTCCACTTT
TRBD2	TRBV11-2	TRBJ2-1	-	CASSVIVWTSGVHEQFF	TGTGCCAGCAGCGTAATAGTATGGACTAGCGGGGTCCATGAGCAGTTCTTC
-	TRBV2	TRBJ1-4	-	CASTRATNEKLFF	TGTGCCAGCACCAGGGCAACTAATGAAAAACTGTTTTTT
-	TRBV28	TRBJ1-5	once	CASSPGGRNQPQHF	TGTGCCAGCAGTCCGGGAGGCAGGAATCAGCCCCAGCATTTT
-	TRBV28	TRBJ2-7	-	CASSFPQSSYEQYF	TGTGCCAGCAGTTTCCCCCAGAGCTCCTACGAGCAGTACTTC
-	TRBV2	TRBJ2-4	-	CASSDRGVAKNIQYF	TGTGCCAGCAGTGACAGGGGGGTAGCCAAAAACATTCAGTACTTC
-	TRBV4-1	TRBJ2-7	-	CASSQAARGTLSYEQYF	TGCGCCAGCAGCCAAGCCGCTCGCGGGACCCTCTCCTACGAGCAGTACTTC
-	TRBV28	TRBJ2-3	-	CASSTSAVESTDTQYF	TGTGCCAGCAGTACCTCGGCGGTCGAAAGCACAGATACGCAGTATTTT
-	TRBV20-1	TRBJ1-2	-	CSASSGLYGYTF	TGCAGTGCTAGTAGCGGCCTCTATGGCTACACCTTC
-	TRBV28	TRBJ2-7	once	CASKKVSYEQYF	TGTGCCAGCAAGAAGGTCTCCTACGAGCAGTACTTC
-	TRBV6-5	TRBJ1-1	once	CASGENRDGITEAFF	TGTGCCAGCGGGGAGAACAGGGACGGGATCACTGAAGCTTTCTTT
-	TRBV7-2	TRBJ2-2	once	CASSSPQGGTNTGELFF	TGTGCCAGCAGCTCTCCCCAAGGGGGAACGAACACCGGGGAGCTGTTTTTT
TRBD2	TRBV5-1	TRBJ2-4	-	CASSPSGGLAKNIQYF	TGCGCCAGCAGCCCATCGGGAGGCTTAGCCAAAAACATTCAGTACTTC
-	TRBV5-1	TRBJ2-5	-	CASSSHQETQYF	TGCGCCAGCAGCTCCCACCAAGAGACCCAGTACTTC
TRBD2	TRBV5-5	TRBJ2-7	once	CASSLGPSSGLSYEQYF	TGTGCCAGCAGCTTAGGGCCCTCTAGCGGCCTCTCCTACGAGCAGTACTTC
TRBD1	TRBV5-1	TRBJ1-1	-	CASSSRQGVNTEAFF	TGCGCCAGCAGCAGCAGACAGGGCGTGAACACTGAAGCTTTCTTT
-	TRBV6-2/TRBV6-3	TRBJ1-2	-	CASSSPPLSIYGYTF	TGTGCCAGCAGTTCACCACCTTTGTCGATTTATGGCTACACCTTC